This TCR beta chain came from a study of shared clonotypes between healthy human individuals. Study as a whole: Per donor, three plates held CD4 naive cells, three held CD4 memory, two held CD8 naive and one held CD8 memory.

Overall study results and limits: Blood was the sole source, and tissue repertoires probably differ.

As regards this clone: The antigen is unknown.

The V gene's germline CDR1 is SGHAT and CDR2 FQNNGV. The ends were cut back, 5 bases at V and 0 bases at J, with 5 bases in the middle. CDR3 size: 13 residues. The naive CD8 fraction comprised CD45RO-negative cells positively selected for CCR7 and excluded terminally differentiated effector memory CD45RA+ cells. Researchers ran the assay at a deep level. Genomic DNA from each subset was divided evenly over several immunoSEQ plates. The table came from immunoSEQ multiplex PCR; TCRdb's copy has only in-frame clones and leaves some out. The sample has around 2.1 million clones, about 92% seen once. Specimen: naive CD8+ T cells from PBMCs. The receptor was isolated from a man aged 18 to 30 in good health. Some clones in this sample may be carry-over from other donors' samples. The V gene is TRBV11-2, the J gene TRBJ1-5; no clear D gene. The CDR3 DNA is TGTGCCAGCAGCGAGTATAGCAATCAGCCCCAGCATTTT. Encoded protein: CASSEYSNQPQHF.